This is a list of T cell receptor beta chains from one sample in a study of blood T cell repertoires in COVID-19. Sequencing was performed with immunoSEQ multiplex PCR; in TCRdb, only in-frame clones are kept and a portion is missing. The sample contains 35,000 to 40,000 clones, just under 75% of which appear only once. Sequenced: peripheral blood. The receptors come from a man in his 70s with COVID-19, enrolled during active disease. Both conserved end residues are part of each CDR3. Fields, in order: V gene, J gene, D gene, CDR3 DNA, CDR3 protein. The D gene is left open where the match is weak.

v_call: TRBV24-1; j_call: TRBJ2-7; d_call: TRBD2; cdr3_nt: TGTGCCACCCCCACACTAGCGAAAGCGGCCGAGCAGTACTTC; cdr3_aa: CATPTLAKAAEQYF
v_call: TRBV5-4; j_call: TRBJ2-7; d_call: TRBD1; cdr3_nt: TGTGCCAGTAGCGCCGGGACAGCCTACGAGCAGTACTTC; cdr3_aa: CASSAGTAYEQYF
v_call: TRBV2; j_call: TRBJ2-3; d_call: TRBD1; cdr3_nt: TGTGCCAGCAGTGTTAGGGACAGGATAACAGATACGCAGTATTTT; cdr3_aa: CASSVRDRITDTQYF
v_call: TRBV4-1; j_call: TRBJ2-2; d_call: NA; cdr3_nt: TGCGCCAGCAGCCAAGGACTAATGGCCGGGGAGCTGTTTTTT; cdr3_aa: CASSQGLMAGELFF
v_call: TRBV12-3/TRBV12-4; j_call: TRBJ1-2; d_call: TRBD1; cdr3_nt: TGTGCCAGCAGGCCCGGGACAGGGAGTGGCTACACCTTC; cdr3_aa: CASRPGTGSGYTF
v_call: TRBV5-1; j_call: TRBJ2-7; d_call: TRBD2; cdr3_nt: TGCGCCAGCAGCCCCGGGGGTAGCGGGAGTCCGTACGAGCAGTACTTC; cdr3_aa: CASSPGGSGSPYEQYF
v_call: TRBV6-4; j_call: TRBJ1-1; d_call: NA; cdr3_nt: TGTGCCAGCCGGACTACAATGAACACTGAAGCTTTCTTT; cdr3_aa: CASRTTMNTEAFF
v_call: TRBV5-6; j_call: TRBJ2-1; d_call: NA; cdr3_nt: TGTGCCAGCAGCTTGGGTATATCCTACAATGAGCAGTTCTTC; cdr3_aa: CASSLGISYNEQFF
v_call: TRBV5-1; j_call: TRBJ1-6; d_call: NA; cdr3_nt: TGCGCCAGCAGCTTGGGGGACACTAATTCACCCCTCCACTTT; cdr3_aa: CASSLGDTNSPLHF
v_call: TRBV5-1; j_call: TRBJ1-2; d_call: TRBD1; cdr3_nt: TGCGCCAGCAGCTTGACAGGGGGAGGGATCGGCTACACCTTC; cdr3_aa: CASSLTGGGIGYTF
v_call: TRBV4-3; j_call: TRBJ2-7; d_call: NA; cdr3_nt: TGCGCCAGCAGCCTCACCTCGACAGATATCTACGAGCAGTACTTC; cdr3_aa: CASSLTSTDIYEQYF
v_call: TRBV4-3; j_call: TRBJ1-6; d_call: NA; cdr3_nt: TGCGCCAGCAGCCAAACCAGTTTGTCTAATTCACCCCTCCACTTT; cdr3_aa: CASSQTSLSNSPLHF
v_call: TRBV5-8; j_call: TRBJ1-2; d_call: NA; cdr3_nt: TGTGCCAGCAGCCCTGGTTGGGGGCAAACCAAGCTGGGAGGCTACACCTTC; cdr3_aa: CASSPGWGQTKLGGYTF
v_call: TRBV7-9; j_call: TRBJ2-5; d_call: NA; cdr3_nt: TGTGCCAGCAGCTCACTGCTAGGGAGAGAGACCCAGTACTTC; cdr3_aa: CASSSLLGRETQYF
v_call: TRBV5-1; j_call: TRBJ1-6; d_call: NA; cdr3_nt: TGCGCCAGCAGCGCGGTAGCGAATTCACCCCTCCACTTT; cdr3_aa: CASSAVANSPLHF
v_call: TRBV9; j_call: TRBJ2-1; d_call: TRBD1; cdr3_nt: TGTGCCAGCAGCGTAAAGGGACAGGGGATGAATGAGCAGTTCTTC; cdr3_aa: CASSVKGQGMNEQFF
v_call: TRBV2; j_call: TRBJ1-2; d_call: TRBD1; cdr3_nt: TGTGCCAGCGGGACAGGGAACATTAACTATGGCTACACCTTC; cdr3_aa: CASGTGNINYGYTF